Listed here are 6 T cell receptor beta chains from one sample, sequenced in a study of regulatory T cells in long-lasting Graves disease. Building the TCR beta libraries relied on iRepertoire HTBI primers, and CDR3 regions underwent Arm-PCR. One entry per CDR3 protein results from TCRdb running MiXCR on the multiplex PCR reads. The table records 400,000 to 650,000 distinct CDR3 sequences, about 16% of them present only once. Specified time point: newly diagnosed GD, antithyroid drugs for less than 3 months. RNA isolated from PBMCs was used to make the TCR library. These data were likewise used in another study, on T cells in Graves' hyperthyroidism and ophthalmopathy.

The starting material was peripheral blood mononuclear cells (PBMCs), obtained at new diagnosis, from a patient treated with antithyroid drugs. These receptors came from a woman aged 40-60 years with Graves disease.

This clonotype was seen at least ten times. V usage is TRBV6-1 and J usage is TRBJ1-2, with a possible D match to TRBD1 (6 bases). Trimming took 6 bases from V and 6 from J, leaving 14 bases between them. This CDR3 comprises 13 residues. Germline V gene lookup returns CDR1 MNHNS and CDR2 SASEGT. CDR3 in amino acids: CASSSGVWDGYTF. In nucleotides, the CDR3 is TGTGCCAGCAGCTCAGGGGTATGGGATGGCTACACCTTC.

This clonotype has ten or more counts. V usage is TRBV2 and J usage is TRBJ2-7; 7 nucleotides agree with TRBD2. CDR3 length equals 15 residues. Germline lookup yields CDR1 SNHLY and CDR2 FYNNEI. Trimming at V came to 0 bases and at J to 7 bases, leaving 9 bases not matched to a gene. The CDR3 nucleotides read TGTGCCAGCAGTGAAGCCAGCGGGGCGCTTGGGGAGCAGTACTTC. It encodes CASSEASGALGEQYF.

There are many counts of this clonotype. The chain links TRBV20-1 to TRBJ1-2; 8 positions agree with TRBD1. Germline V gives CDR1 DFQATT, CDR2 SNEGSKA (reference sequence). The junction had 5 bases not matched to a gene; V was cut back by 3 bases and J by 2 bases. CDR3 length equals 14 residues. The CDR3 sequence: CSARQQGGNYGYTF. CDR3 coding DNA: TGCAGTGCTAGGCAACAGGGGGGAAACTATGGCTACACCTTC.

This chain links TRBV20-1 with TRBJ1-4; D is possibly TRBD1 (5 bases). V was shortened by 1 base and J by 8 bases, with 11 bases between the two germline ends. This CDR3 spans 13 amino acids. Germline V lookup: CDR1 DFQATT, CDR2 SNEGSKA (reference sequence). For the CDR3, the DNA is TGCAGTGCTAGAGGTGGGCCAGGGGAAAAACTGTTTTTT. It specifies CSARGGPGEKLFF.

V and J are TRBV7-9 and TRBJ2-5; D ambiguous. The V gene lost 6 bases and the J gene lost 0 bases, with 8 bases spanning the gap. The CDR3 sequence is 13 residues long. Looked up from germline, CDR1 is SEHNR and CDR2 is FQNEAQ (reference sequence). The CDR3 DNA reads TGTGCCAGCAGAAGTTGGGACCAAGAGACCCAGTACTTC. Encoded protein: CASRSWDQETQYF.

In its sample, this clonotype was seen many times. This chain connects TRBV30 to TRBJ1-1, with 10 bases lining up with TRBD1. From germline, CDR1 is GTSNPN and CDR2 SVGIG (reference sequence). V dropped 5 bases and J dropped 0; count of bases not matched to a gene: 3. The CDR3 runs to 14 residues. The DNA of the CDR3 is TGTGCCTGGGGGACAGGGGACGTGAACACTGAAGCTTTCTTT. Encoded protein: CAWGTGDVNTEAFF.